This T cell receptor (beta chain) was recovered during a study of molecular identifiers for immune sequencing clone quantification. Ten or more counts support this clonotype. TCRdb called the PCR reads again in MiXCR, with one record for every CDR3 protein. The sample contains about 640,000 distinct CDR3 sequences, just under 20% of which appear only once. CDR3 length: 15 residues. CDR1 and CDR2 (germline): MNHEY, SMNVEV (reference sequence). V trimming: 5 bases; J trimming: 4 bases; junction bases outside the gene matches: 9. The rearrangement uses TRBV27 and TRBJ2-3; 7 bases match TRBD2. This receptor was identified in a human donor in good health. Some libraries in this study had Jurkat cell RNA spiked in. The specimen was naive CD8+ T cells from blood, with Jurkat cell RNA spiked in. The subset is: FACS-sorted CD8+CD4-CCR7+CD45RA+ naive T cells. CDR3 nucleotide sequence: TGTGCCAGCAGTCTCTCGGGAGGTTGGGCAGATACGCAGTATTTT. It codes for CASSLSGGWADTQYF.